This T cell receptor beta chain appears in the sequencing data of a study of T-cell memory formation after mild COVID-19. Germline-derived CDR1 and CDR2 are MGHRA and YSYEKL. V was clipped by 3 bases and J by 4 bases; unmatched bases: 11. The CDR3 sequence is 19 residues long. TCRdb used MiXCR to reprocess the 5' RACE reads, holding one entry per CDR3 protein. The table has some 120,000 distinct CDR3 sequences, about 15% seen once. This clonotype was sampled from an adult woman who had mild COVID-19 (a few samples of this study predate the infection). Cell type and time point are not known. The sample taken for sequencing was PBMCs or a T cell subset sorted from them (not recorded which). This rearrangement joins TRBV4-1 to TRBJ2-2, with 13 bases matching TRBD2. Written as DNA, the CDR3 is TGCGCCAGCAGCCAGGGCGGACTAGCGGGGGCCCCCAGCACCGGGGAGCTGTTTTTT. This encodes CASSQGGLAGAPSTGELFF.